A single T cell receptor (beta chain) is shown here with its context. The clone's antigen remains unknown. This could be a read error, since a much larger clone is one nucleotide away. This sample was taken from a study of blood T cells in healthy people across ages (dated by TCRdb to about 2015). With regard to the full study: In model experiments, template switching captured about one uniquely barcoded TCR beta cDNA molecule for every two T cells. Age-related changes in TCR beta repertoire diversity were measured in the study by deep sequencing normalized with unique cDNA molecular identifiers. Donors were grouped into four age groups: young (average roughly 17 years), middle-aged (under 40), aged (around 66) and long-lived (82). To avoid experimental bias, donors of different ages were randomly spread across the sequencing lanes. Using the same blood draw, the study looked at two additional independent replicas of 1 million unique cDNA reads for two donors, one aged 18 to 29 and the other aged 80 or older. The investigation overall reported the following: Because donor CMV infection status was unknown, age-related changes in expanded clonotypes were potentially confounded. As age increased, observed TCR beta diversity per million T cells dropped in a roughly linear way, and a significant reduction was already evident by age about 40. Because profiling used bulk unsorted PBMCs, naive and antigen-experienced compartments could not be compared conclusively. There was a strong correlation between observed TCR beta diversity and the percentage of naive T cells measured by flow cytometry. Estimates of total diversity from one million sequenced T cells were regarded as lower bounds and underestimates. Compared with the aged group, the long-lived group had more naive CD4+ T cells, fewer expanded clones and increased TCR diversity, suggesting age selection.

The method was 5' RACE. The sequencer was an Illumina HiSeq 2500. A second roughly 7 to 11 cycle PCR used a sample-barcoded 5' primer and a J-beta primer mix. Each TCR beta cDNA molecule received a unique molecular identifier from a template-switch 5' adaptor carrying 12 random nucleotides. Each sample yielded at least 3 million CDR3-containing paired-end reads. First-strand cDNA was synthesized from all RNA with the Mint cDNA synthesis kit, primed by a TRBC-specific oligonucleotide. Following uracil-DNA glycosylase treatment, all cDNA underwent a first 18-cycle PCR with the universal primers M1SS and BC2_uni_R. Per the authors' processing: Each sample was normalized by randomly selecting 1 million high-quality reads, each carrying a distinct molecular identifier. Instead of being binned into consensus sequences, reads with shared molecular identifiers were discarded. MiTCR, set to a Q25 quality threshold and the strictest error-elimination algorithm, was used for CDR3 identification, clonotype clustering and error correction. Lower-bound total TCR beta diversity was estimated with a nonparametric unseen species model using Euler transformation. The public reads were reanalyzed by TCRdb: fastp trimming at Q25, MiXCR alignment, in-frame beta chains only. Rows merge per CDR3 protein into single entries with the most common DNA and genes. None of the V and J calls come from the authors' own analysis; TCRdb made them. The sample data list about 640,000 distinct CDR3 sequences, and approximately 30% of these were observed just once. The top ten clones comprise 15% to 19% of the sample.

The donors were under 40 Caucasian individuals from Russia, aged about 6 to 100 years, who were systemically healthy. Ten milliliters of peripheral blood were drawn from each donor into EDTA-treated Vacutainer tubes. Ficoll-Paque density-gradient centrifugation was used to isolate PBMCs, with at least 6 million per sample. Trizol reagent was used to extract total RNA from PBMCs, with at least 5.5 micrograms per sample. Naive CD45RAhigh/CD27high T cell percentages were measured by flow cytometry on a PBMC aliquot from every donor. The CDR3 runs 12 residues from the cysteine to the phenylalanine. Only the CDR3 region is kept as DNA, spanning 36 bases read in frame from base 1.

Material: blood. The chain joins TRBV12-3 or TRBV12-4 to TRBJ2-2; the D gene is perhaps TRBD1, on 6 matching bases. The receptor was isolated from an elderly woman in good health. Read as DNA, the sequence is TGTGCCAGCGGACAGAACACCGGGGAGCGGTTTTTT. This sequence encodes CASGQNTGERFF.